The 20 T cell receptor beta chains presented below share a single source sample, sequenced in a study of technical replicates of blood from a few donors. The method was immunoSEQ multiplex PCR; TCRdb's version includes in-frame clones alone and lacks a portion of them. In the table there are 55,000 to 80,000 clones, more than 95% of which are singletons. The sample comprised T cells isolated from PBMCs. These receptors all stem from a human donor in good health.

This chain joins TRBV15 and TRBJ2-7, with TRBD2 matching 11 bases. J lost 5 bases, V lost 3 bases, and 0 bases had no gene match. The CDR3 is made up of 13 amino acids. Germline V gene sequence: CDR1 LNHNV, CDR2 YYDKDF (reference sequence). The CDR3 DNA reads as TGTGCCACCAGCAGGACTAGCGGGGACGAGCAGTACTTC. Translating it yields CATSRTSGDEQYF.

This clone was seen a single time. This rearrangement joins TRBV9 to TRBJ1-6, with 7 nucleotides matching TRBD1. The CDR3 is 15 residues long. V lost 4 bases and J lost 7; bases outside the gene matches: 8. CDR1 SGDLS and CDR2 YYNGEE come from the germline V gene. In DNA, the CDR3 is TGTGCCAGCAGCCCGCGACAGGGAGGCAATTCACCCCTCCACTTT. This codes for CASSPRQGGNSPLHF.

The rearrangement links TRBV5-8 to TRBJ1-5, with 9 bases matching TRBD1. The germline V gene encodes CDR1 SGHTS and CDR2 YDEGEE. There are 15 residues in the CDR3. The J segment lost 9 bases and the V segment lost 2 bases, leaving 9 bases of the junction unmatched. CDR3 region: CASSFTGGEIRPQHF. The CDR3 region has the DNA TGTGCCAGCAGCTTTACAGGGGGCGAAATCCGGCCCCAGCATTTT. Filled out from reference TRBV5-8 and TRBJ1-5, the complete variable domain reads EAGVTQSPTHLIKTRGQQATLRCSPISGHTSVYWYQQALGLGLQFLLWYDEGEERNRGNFPPRFSGRQFPNYSSELNVNALELEDSALYLCASSFTGGEIRPQHFGDGTRLSIL.

The V call is TRBV10-2, the J call TRBJ2-3; D is unclear. CDR1 and CDR2 from the germline V gene are WSHSY and SAAADI. This CDR3 is built from 14 residues. V lost 2 bases and J 2 bases, leaving 8 bases between the germline ends. This CDR3 reads CASSEVVATDTQYF. The DNA of the CDR3 is TGCGCCAGCAGTGAGGTGGTAGCCACAGATACGCAGTATTTT.

The genes are TRBV6-5 and TRBJ1-2; D possibly corresponds to TRBD1 (5 bases). V lost 2 bases, J lost 6 bases, and 13 bases lay in between. The CDR3 is 14 amino acids. Germline values: CDR1 MNHEY, CDR2 SVGAGI. CDR3 sequence: CASSYDLGPHGYTF. The CDR3 DNA follows: TGTGCCAGCAGTTACGATTTGGGGCCCCATGGCTACACCTTC.

V usage is TRBV10-1 and J usage is TRBJ2-7, with D maybe TRBD2 (5 bases). Germline loops: CDR1 WNHNN, CDR2 SYGVQD (reference sequence). V was clipped by 3 bases and J by 1 base, with 10 bases between them. CDR3 length: 14 residues. This CDR3 is CASSELARSYEQYF. CDR3 sequence (DNA): TGCGCCAGCAGTGAATTAGCGAGGTCCTACGAGCAGTACTTC.

The chain links TRBV19 to TRBJ1-5; 7 bases match TRBD1. CDR3 length equals 14 residues. V was clipped by 5 bases and J by 11 bases; unmatched bases: 12. Germline values: CDR1 LNHDA, CDR2 SQIVND (reference sequence). Here the CDR3 DNA reads TGTGCCAGTAGTTCTGACAGGGTAAGACTGGCCCAGCATTTT. This gives the protein CASSSDRVRLAQHF.

CDR3 sequence reads: CAWGGLWGYGYGYTF. CDR3 in DNA: TGTGCTTGGGGGGGATTGTGGGGGTACGGGTATGGCTACACCTTC. The chain has TRBV7-7 and TRBJ1-2, with TRBD1 as a possible D gene (5 bases). Germline V gives CDR1 SSHAT, CDR2 FNYEAQ (reference sequence). This CDR3 is 15 amino acids long.

J is TRBJ1-5 and V is TRBV2; D possibly corresponds to TRBD1 (6 bases). Germline CDR1 and CDR2: SNHLY and FYNNEI. Trimming pared 5 bases from V and 4 bases from J, leaving 15 bases between. The CDR3 is 15 amino acids. The CDR3 sequence: CASSQQGLQNQPQHF. CDR3 nucleotides: TGTGCCAGCAGTCAACAGGGCCTCCAGAATCAGCCCCAGCATTTT.

The DNA of the CDR3 is TGTGCCACCCCGGAACGGAGCGGCCAAGGGTACTTC. Translating it yields CATPERSGQGYF. The chain employs TRBV2 and TRBJ2-5; D might be TRBD2 (5 bases). The CDR3 contains 12 residues. Germline V gene sequence: CDR1 SNHLY, CDR2 FYNNEI. V lost 10 bases and J 13 bases, leaving 22 bases between the germline ends.

The rearrangement links TRBV15 to TRBJ2-2, with D possibly TRBD2 on 6 matching bases. This CDR3 has 16 amino acids. Looked up from germline, CDR1 is LNHNV and CDR2 is YYDKDF (reference sequence). The V end was cut by 1 base, the J end by 2 bases, with 11 bases between. The CDR3 bases are TGTGCCACCAGCAGAGGTCCCGGGACTAACACCGGGGAGCTGTTTTTT. It codes for CATSRGPGTNTGELFF.

J is TRBJ2-2 and V is TRBV6-5; D possibly corresponds to TRBD1 (5 bases). Germline V gives CDR1 MNHEY, CDR2 SVGAGI. This CDR3 spans 13 amino acids. V lost 6 bases, J lost 5 bases, and 10 bases lay in between. The CDR3 DNA reads as TGTGCCAGCAGATCTCCAGGGACCGGGGAGCTGTTTTTT. Its protein product is CASRSPGTGELFF.

The gene calls are TRBV7-9 and TRBJ2-7, with 12 bases fitting TRBD1. The ends lost 4 bases at V and 5 bases at J; junction bases unmatched: 6. Per germline, CDR1 SEHNR and CDR2 FQNEAQ (reference sequence). The CDR3 runs 15 residues. CDR3 coding DNA: TGTGCCAGCAGCTCTCCGGGACAGGGGGCCCACGAGCAGTACTTC. This encodes CASSSPGQGAHEQYF.

The V call is TRBV7-2, the J call TRBJ1-2; 9 nucleotides match TRBD1. Losses at the gene ends were 6 bases for V and 7 bases for J; bases not matched to a gene: 3. This CDR3 spans 12 amino acids. Per the germline V gene, CDR1 is SGHTA and CDR2 is FQGNSA. The CDR3: CASSWTGAGYTF. Here the CDR3 DNA reads TGTGCCAGCAGTTGGACAGGGGCTGGCTACACCTTC. The full variable domain, its missing parts supplied by reference TRBV7-2 and TRBJ1-2, is GAGVSQSPSNKVTEKGKDVELRCDPISGHTALYWYRQSLGQGLEFLIYFQGNSAPDKSGLPSDRFSAERTGGSVSTLTIQRTQQEDSAVYLCASSWTGAGYTFGSGTRLTVV.

To note about this clone: The junction shows a germline mismatch at one end, possibly a read error. The chain is built from TRBV7-7 and TRBJ2-4, with D tentatively TRBD2 (6 bases). The CDR3 runs 18 residues. The germline V gene encodes CDR1 SSHAT and CDR2 FNYEAQ (reference sequence). The CDR3 reads CASSLNSGELPSKNIQYF. CDR3 sequence (DNA): TGTGCTAGCAGCTTAAATAGCGGAGAGCTCCCAAGCAAAAACATTCAGTACTTC.

The gene calls are TRBV4-1 and TRBJ2-7; 12 nucleotides line up with TRBD2. Per the germline V gene, CDR1 is MGHRA and CDR2 is YSYEKL. V shed 2 bases, J shed 3 bases, and the junction held 8 bases outside the gene matches. The CDR3 spans 17 residues. CDR3 in DNA: TGCGCCAGCAGCCAATTTATACCGACTAGCGGGAGCTACGAGCAGTACTTC. This encodes CASSQFIPTSGSYEQYF.

The genes are TRBV5-5 and TRBJ2-7; tentatively, D is TRBD1 (5 bases). The CDR3 consists of 15 residues. Trimming removed 1 base from V and 3 bases from J, with 14 bases in between. Germline values: CDR1 SGHKS, CDR2 YYEKEE (reference sequence). The CDR3 spells CASSLSPGPFYEQYF. In nucleotides, the CDR3 is TGTGCCAGCAGCTTGTCTCCAGGGCCTTTCTACGAGCAGTACTTC.

The V and J genes are TRBV7-2 and TRBJ2-5; 9 bases are a match to TRBD1. Trimming took 3 bases from V and 5 from J; bases not matched to a gene: 7. The CDR3 contains 15 residues. The germline V gene encodes CDR1 SGHTA and CDR2 FQGNSA. The CDR3 DNA reads TGTGCCAGCAGCTTTACACAGGGGGCGCGCGAGACCCAGTACTTC. This codes for CASSFTQGARETQYF.

The rearrangement uses TRBV27 and TRBJ2-7; 7 positions agree with TRBD2. The V gene end was trimmed by 3 bases and the J gene end by 7 bases; junction bases not matched to a gene: 12. Germline loops: CDR1 MNHEY, CDR2 SMNVEV (reference sequence). The CDR3 totals 15 residues. The CDR3 here is CASSLFSGGSWEQYF. The CDR3 nucleotides read TGTGCCAGCAGTTTGTTCTCGGGAGGTAGTTGGGAGCAGTACTTC.

CDR3 amino acids: CASSQDPTGEFGEKLFF. The CDR3 DNA follows: TGCGCCAGCAGCCAAGATCCAACAGGGGAGTTTGGGGAAAAACTGTTTTTT. The V call is TRBV4-1, the J call TRBJ1-4; 7 positions agree with TRBD1. V shed 0 bases, J shed 8 bases, and the junction held 12 bases outside the gene matches. CDR1 and CDR2 from the germline V gene are MGHRA and YSYEKL. This CDR3 has 17 amino acids.